Sequencing of this T cell receptor beta chain was carried out in a study of response to subunit inactivated influenza vaccine. CDR3 length equals 11 residues. The germline V gene encodes CDR1 DFQATT and CDR2 SNEGSKA (reference sequence). Of note for this clonotype: As yet, its antigen is unknown.

TCRdb called the RT-PCR reads again in MiXCR, with one record for every CDR3 protein. The repertoire holds hundreds of thousands of distinct CDR3 sequences, about 12% seen once, with roughly 10% in the top ten. Study-wide points: Authors suggested each seasonal influenza vaccination recruits few new T cells.

The sequence derives from a man aged 45-60 years who received an inactivated influenza vaccine. V and J are TRBV20-1 and TRBJ2-1; D unresolved. This material consisted of PBMCs from blood, taken on the day of vaccination. This CDR3 is CSLRKYNEQFF. DNA for the CDR3: TGCAGCCTACGGAAATACAATGAGCAGTTCTTC.